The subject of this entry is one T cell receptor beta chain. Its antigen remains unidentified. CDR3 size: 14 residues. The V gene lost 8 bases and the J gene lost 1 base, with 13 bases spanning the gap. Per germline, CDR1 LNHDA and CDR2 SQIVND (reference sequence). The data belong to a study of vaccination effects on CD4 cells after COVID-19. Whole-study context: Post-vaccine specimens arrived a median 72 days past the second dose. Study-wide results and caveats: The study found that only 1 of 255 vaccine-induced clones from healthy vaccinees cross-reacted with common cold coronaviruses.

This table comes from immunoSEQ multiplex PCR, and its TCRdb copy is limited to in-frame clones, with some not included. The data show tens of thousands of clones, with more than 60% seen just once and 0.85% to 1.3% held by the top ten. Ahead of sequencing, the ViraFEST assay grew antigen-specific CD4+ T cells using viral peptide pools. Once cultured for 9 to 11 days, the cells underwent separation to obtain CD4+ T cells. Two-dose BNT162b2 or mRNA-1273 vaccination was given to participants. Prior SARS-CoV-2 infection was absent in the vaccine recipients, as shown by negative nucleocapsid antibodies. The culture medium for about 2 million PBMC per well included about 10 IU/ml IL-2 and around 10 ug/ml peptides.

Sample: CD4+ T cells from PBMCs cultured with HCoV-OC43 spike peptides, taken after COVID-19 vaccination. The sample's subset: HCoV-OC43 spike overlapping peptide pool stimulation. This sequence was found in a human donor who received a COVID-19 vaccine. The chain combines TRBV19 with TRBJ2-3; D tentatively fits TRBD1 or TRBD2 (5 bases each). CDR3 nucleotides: TGTGCCAGTGGGAGAACAGGCCGCACAGATACGCAGTATTTT. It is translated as CASGRTGRTDTQYF.